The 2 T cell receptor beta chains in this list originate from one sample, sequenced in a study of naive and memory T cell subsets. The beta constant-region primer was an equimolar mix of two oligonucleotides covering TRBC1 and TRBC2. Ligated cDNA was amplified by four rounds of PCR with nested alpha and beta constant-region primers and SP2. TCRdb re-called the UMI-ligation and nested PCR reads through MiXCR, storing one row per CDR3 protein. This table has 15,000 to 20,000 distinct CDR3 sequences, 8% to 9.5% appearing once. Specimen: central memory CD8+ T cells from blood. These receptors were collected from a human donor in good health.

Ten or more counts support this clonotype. The CDR3 region is CASSPTGSNSPLHF. The DNA for the CDR3 is TGTGCCAGCAGTCCTACAGGATCTAATTCACCCCTCCACTTT. V is TRBV6-4 and J is TRBJ1-6; possibly TRBD1 for D (5 bases). Germline CDR1 reads MRHNA; CDR2 reads SNTAGT. V lost 5 bases and J 6 bases, leaving 11 bases between the germline ends. This CDR3 is 14 amino acids long.

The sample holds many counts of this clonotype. The CDR3 region has the DNA TGCAGTGCTAGAGATCGTCCAGATTACAATGAGCAGTTCTTC. It codes for CSARDRPDYNEQFF. The chain carries TRBV20-1 and TRBJ2-1; D is ambiguous. The CDR3 runs 14 residues. Germline V gene sequence: CDR1 DFQATT, CDR2 SNEGSKA (reference sequence). Trimming took 0 bases from V and 4 from J, leaving 10 bases between them.